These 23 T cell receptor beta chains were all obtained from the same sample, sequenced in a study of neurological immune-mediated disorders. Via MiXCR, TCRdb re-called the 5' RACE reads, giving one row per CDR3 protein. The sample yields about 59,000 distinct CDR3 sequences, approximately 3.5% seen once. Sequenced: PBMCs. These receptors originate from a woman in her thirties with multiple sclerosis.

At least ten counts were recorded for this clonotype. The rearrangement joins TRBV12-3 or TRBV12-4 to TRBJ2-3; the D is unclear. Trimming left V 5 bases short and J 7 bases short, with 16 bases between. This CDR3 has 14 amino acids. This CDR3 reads CASSPSRALYTQYF. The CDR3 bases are TGTGCCAGCAGTCCGTCAAGAGCCCTTTATACGCAGTATTTT.

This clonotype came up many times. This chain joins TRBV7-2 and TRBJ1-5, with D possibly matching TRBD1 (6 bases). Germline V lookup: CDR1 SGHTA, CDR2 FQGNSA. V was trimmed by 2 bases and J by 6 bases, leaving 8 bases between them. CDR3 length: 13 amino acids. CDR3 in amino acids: CASSLSGVQPQHF. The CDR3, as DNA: TGTGCCAGCAGCTTATCAGGGGTTCAGCCCCAGCATTTT.

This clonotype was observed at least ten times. The CDR3 sequence: CASSQAARNEQYF. The CDR3 DNA is TGTGCCAGCAGCCAAGCCGCTCGGAACGAGCAGTACTTC. The genes are TRBV3-1 and TRBJ2-7; no clear D. The germline CDR1 and CDR2 sequences are LGHDT and YNNKEL (reference sequence). The V and J ends lost 1 base and 5 bases respectively, with 9 bases between them. This CDR3 region has 13 residues.

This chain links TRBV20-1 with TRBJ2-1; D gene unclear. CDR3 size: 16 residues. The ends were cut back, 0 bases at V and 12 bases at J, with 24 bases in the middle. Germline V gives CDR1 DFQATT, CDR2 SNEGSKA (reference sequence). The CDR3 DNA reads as TGCAGTGCTAGAGACCCCCGGGTTACAATCAGAGCGAGGCAGTTCTTC. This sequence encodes CSARDPRVTIRARQFF.

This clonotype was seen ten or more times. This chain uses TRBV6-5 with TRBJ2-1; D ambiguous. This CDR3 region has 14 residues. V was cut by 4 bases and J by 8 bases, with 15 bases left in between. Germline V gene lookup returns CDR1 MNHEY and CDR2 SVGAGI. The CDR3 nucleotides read TGTGCCAGCAGTTCCTTAGATCTCGGCGATGAGCAGTTCTTC. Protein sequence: CASSSLDLGDEQFF.

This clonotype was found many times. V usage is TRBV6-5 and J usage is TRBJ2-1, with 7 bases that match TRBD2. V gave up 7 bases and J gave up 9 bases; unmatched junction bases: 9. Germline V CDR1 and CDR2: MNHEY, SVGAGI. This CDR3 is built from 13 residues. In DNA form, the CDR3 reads TGTGCCAGCATTGGGACTACCAGTCGTGAGCAGTTCTTC. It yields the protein CASIGTTSREQFF.

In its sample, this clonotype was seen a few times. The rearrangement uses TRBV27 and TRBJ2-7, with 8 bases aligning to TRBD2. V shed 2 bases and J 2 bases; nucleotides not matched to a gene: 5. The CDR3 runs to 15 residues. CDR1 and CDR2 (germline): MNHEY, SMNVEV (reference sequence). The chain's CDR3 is CASSLQRERAYEQYF. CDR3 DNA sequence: TGTGCCAGCAGTTTACAGCGGGAGCGGGCCTACGAGCAGTACTTC.

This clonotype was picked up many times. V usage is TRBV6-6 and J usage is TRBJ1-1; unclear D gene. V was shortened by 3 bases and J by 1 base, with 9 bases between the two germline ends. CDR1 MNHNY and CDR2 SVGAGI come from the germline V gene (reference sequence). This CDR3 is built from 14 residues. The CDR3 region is CASSYSGWNTEAFF. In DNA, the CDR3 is TGTGCCAGCAGTTATTCGGGTTGGAACACTGAAGCTTTCTTT.

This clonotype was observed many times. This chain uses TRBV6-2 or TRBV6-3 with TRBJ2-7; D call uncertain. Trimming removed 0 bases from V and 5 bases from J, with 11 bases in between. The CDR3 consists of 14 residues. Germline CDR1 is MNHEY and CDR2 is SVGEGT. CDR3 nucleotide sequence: TGTGCCAGCAGTTACTCTCTGGAGAGCCACGAGCAGTACTTC. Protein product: CASSYSLESHEQYF.

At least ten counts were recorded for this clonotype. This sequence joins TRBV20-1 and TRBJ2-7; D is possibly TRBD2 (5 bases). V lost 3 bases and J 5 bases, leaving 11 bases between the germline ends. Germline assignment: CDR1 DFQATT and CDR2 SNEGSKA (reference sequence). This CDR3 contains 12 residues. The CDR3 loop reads CSASRGTDEQYF. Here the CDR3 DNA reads TGCAGTGCTAGTCGGGGTACCGACGAGCAGTACTTC.

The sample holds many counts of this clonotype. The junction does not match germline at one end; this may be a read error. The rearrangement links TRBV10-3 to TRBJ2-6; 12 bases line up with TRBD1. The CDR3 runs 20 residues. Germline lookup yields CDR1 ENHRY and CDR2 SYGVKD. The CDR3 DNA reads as TGTGCCATCAGTGAGATTTCTTGGGACAGGGGGCAGGCTGGGGCCAAAGTCCTGACTTTC. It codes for CAISEISWDRGQAGAKVLTF.

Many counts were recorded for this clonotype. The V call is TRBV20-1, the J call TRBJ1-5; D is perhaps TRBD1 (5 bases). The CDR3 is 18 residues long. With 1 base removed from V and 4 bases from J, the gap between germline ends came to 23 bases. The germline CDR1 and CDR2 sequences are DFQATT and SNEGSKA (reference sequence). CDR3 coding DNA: TGCAGTGCTAGAGGTTCTACCGCCCGGGGGGTACGAAATCAGCCCCAGCATTTT. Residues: CSARGSTARGVRNQPQHF.

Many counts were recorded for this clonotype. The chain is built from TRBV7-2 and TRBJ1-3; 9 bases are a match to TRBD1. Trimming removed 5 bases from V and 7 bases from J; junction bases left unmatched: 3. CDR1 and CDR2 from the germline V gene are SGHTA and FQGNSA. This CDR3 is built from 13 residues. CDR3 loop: CASSRDRVNTIYF. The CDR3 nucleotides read TGTGCCAGCAGCCGGGACAGGGTTAACACCATATATTTT.

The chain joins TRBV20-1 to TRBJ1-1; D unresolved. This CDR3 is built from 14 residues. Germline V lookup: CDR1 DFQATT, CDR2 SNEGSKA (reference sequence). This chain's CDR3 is CSPGGPYLNTEAFF. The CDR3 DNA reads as TGCTCCCCGGGCGGCCCGTACCTGAACACTGAAGCTTTCTTT.

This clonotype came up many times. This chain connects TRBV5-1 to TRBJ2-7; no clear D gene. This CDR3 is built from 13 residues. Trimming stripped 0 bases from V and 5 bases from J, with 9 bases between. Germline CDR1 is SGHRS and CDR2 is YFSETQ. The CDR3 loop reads CASSLVGSNEQYF. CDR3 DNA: TGCGCCAGCAGCTTGGTAGGGTCTAACGAGCAGTACTTC.

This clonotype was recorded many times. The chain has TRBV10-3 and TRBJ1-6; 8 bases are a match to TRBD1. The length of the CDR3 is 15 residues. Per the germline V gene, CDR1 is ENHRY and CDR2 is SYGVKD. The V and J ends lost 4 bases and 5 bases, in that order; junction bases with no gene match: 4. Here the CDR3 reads CAISADRENNSPLHF. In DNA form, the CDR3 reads TGTGCCATCAGTGCGGACAGGGAAAATAATTCACCCCTCCACTTT.

The CDR3 DNA reads as TGTGCCAGCATAGGAAGGGGACAGGGGTCTGGGGCCAACGTCCTGACTTTC. Amino acid sequence: CASIGRGQGSGANVLTF. This chain joins TRBV25-1 and TRBJ2-6; 10 bases map to TRBD1. CDR3 length: 17 amino acids. After removal of 7 bases from V and 1 base from J, the junction contained 7 bases not matched to a gene. Per germline, CDR1 MGHDK and CDR2 SYGVNS.

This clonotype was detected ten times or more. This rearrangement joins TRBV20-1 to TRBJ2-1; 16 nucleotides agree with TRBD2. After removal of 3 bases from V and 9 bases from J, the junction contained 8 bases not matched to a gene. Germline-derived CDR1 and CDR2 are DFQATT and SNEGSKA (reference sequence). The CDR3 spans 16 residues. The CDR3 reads CSASGTSGRALREQFF. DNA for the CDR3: TGCAGTGCTAGTGGGACTAGCGGGAGGGCCCTCCGTGAGCAGTTCTTC.

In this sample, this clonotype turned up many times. CDR3 sequence: CASSGDMYNEQFF. The CDR3 DNA reads as TGCGCCAGCAGCGGGGACATGTACAATGAGCAGTTCTTC. The chain employs TRBV5-1 and TRBJ2-1, with a possible D match to TRBD1 (6 bases). V lost 4 bases, J lost 4 bases, and 9 bases lay in between. CDR1 and CDR2 from the germline V gene are SGHRS and YFSETQ. CDR3 length: 13 residues. Supplemented by reference TRBV5-1 and TRBJ2-1, the full variable domain reads KAGVTQTPRYLIKTRGQQVTLSCSPISGHRSVSWYQQTPGQGLQFLFEYFSETQRNKGNFPGRFSGRQFSNSRSEMNVSTLELGDSALYLCASSGDMYNEQFFGPGTRLTVL.

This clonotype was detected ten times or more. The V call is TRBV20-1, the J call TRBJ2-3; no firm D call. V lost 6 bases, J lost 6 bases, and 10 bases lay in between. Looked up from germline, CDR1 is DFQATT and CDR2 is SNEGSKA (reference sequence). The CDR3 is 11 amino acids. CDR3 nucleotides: TGCAGTGCCCGCCTTTCGGATACGCAGTATTTT. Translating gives CSARLSDTQYF.

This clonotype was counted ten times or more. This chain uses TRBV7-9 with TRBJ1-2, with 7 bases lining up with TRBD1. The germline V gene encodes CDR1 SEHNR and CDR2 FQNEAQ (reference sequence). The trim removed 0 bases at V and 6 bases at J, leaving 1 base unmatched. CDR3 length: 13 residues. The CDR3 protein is CASSLATGDGYTF. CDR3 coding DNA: TGTGCCAGCAGCTTAGCTACAGGGGATGGCTACACCTTC.

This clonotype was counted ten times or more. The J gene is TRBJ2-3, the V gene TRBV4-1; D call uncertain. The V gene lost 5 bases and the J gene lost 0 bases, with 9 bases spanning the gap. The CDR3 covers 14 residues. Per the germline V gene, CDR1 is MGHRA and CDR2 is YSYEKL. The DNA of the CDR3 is TGCGCCAGCAGCTCGGCGTCTAGCACAGATACGCAGTATTTT. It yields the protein CASSSASSTDTQYF.

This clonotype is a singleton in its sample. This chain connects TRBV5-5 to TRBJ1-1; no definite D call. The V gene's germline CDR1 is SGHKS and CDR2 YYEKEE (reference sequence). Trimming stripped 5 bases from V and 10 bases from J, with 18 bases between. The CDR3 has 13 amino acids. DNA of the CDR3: TGTGCCAGCAGTATGTTCGCAGGAGAGACAGCTTTCTTT. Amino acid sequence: CASSMFAGETAFF.